Included here is one T cell receptor (beta chain) sequence, with context. Its antigen is undetermined. This record belongs to a study of cytomegalovirus exposure and HLA in healthy donors. Germline CDR1 and CDR2: MNHNY and SVGAGI (reference sequence). The CDR3 sequence is 10 residues long. Trimming left V 8 bases short and J 4 bases short, with 3 bases between. Study-level results: When the data were analyzed later, several of the most significant clusters appeared to be linked to common viral pathogens.

Everyone who donated was a healthy bone marrow donor. Researchers ran the PCR with 60 Vbeta and 13 Jbeta primers. Sequencing was performed with immunoSEQ multiplex PCR; in TCRdb, only in-frame clones are kept and a portion is missing. The sample shows approximately 190,000 clones, around 88% of them seen only once. The sequenced sample was PBMCs. The V gene is TRBV6-6, the J gene TRBJ1-3, with D unclear. The receptor's source is a man aged 35-49 years in good health and CMV-seropositive. The CDR3 bases are TGTGCCAGCTTAGGAAACACCATATATTTT. It is translated as CASLGNTIYF.